This TCR beta chain is from a study of blood T cell repertoires in COVID-19. CDR3 length: 15 residues. V was shortened by 2 bases and J by 3 bases, with 13 bases between the two germline ends. CDR1 LGHNT and CDR2 FRNRAP come from the germline V gene. Sequenced by immunoSEQ multiplex PCR; TCRdb stores in-frame clones only, minus some. The sample consists of over 150,000 clones, around 78% of them appearing once. This chain links TRBV12-5 with TRBJ2-5, with D possibly matching TRBD1 (5 bases). The sample was peripheral blood. This sequence was found in a man at least 80 years old with acute or convalescent COVID-19. CDR3 DNA: TGTGCTAGTGGTTTGTCCCACGACAGAAAAGAGACCCAGTACTTC. Translating gives CASGLSHDRKETQYF.